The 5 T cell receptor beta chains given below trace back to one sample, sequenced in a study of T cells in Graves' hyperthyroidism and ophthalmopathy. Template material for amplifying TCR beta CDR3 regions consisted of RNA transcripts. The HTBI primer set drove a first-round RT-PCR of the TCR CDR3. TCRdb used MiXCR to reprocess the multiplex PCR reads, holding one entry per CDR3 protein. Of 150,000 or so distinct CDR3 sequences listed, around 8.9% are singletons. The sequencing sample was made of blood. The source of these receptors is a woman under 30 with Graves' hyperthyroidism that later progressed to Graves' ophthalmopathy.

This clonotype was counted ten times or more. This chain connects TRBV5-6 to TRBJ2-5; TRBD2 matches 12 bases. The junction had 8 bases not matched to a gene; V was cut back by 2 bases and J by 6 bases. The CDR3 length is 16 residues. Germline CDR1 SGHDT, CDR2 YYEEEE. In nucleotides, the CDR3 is TGTGCCAGCAGCTTCCGGACTAGCGGGAATCGAAAGACCCAGTACTTC. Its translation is CASSFRTSGNRKTQYF.

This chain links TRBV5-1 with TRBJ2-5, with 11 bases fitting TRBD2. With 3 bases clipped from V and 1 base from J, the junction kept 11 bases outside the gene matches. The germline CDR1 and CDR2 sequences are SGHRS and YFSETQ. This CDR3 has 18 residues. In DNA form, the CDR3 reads TGCGCCAGCAGCTCAAAGCCGGGACTAGCGGTTTTCCAAGAGACCCAGTACTTC. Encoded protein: CASSSKPGLAVFQETQYF.

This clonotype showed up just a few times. The CDR3 sequence: CASSQDTAGGPRDTQYF. The CDR3 DNA follows: TGTGCCAGCAGCCAAGATACTGCGGGAGGGCCGCGGGATACGCAGTATTTT. V gene TRBV4-2 combines with J gene TRBJ2-3, with 9 nucleotides matching TRBD2. The ends lost 0 bases at V and 6 bases at J; junction bases unmatched: 10. Germline V gene data show CDR1 as LGHNA and CDR2 as YNFKEQ. The CDR3 is 17 residues long.

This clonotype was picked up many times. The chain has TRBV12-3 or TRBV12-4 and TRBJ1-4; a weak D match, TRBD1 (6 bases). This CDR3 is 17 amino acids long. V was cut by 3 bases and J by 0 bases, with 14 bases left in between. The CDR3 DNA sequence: TGTGCCAGCAGTTTCGCCCGACAGGCTGCAACTAATGAAAAACTGTTTTTT. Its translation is CASSFARQAATNEKLFF.

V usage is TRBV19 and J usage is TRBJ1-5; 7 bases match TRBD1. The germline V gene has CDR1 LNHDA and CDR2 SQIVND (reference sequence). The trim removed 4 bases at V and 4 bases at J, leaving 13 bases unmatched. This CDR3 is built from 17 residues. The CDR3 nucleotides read TGTGCCAGTAGTAACCGGACAGGTTTGGGGCTAAATCAGCCCCAGCATTTT. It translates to CASSNRTGLGLNQPQHF.